This T cell receptor beta chain came from a study of blood T cell repertoires in COVID-19. In the study overall: Specimens from acute and convalescent COVID-19 originated in the United States, Italy and Spain. Sources were T cells, B-cell-depleted T cells, or PBMCs; the material itself was cDNA or gDNA.

The V gene end was trimmed by 2 bases and the J gene end by 5 bases; junction bases not matched to a gene: 6. The CDR3 contains 14 residues. Looked up from germline, CDR1 is SGHDT and CDR2 is YYEEEE. Original data processing: Estimated nucleated cell counts came from reference gene primer amplification. Method: immunoSEQ multiplex PCR; TCRdb's copy keeps in-frame clones and lacks some. That table gives V, J and clone size, and the DNA gave D and trimming. The sample carries about 130,000 clones, less than 90% recorded once. V gene TRBV5-6 combines with J gene TRBJ2-5; the match to TRBD1 covers 7 bases. The receptor comes from a man between 65 and 80 years old with acute or convalescent COVID-19. The sequenced sample consisted of peripheral blood. CDR3 in amino acids: CASSLQGPGETQYF. CDR3 DNA: TGTGCCAGCAGCTTACAGGGGCCCGGGGAGACCCAGTACTTC.